The clone carrying this TCR beta chain has more than one count but fewer than ten. The sample is drawn from a study of blood T cell repertoires in COVID-19. The CDR3 consists of 15 residues. V was trimmed by 5 bases and J by 3 bases, leaving 11 bases between them. As handled by the study authors: Estimates of nucleated cell counts were drawn from the amplification of reference gene primers. TCRdb keeps only in-frame clones here, not all; method: immunoSEQ multiplex PCR. V and J calls and clone size are copied from that table; D and trimming were computed from the DNA. The sample has hundreds of thousands of clones, approximately 91% seen once; the top ten hold approximately 0.7%.

The clonotype comes from a human donor in a cohort sampled during active COVID-19. This chain links TRBV23-1 with TRBJ2-6; D might be TRBD1 (6 bases). TRBV23-1 is given ORF status, its function remaining uncertain. Input material: peripheral blood. In DNA, the CDR3 is TGCGCCAGCAGTGCCAGGGGTGATGGGGCCAACGTCCTGACTTTC. This codes for CASSARGDGANVLTF.